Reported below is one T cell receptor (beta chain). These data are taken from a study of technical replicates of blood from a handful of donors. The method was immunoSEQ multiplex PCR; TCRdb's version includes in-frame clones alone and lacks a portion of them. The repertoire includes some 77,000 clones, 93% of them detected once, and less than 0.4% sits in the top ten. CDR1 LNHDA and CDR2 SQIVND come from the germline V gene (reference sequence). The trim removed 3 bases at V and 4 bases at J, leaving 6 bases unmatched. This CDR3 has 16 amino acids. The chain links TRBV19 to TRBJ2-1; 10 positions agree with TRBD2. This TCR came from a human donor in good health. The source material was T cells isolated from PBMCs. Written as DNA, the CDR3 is TGTGCCAGTAGTATTAAAGCGGGAGGGCCGTACAATGAGCAGTTCTTC. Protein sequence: CASSIKAGGPYNEQFF.